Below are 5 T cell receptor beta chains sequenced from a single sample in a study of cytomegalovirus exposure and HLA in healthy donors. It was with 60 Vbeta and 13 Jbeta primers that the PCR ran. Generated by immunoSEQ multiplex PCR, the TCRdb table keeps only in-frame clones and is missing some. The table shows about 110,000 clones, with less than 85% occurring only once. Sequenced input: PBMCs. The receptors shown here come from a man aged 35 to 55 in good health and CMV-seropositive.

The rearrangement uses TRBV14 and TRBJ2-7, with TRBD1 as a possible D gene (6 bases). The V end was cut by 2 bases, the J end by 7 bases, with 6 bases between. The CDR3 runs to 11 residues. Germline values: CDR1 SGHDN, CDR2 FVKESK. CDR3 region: CASSQTGEQYF. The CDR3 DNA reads TGTGCCAGCAGCCAAACAGGGGAGCAGTACTTC.

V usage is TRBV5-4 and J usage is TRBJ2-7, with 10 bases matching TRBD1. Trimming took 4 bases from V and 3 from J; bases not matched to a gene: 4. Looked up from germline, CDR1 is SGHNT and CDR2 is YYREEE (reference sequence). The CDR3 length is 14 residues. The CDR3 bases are TGTGCCAGCAGCCCGGGGACAGGGGTCTACGAGCAGTACTTC. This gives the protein CASSPGTGVYEQYF. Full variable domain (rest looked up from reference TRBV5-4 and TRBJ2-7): ETGVTQSPTHLIKTRGQQVTLRCSSQSGHNTVSWYQQALGQGPQFIFQYYREEENGRGNFPPRFSGLQFPNYSSELNVNALELDDSALYLCASSPGTGVYEQYFGPGTRLTVT.

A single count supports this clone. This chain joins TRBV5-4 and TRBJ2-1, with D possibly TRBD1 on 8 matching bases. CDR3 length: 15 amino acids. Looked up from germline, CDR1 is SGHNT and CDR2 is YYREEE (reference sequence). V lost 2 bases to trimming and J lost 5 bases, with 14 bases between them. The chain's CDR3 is CASSLEQGGDNEQFF. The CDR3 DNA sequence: TGTGCCAGCAGCTTAGAACAGGGGGGGGACAATGAGCAGTTCTTC.

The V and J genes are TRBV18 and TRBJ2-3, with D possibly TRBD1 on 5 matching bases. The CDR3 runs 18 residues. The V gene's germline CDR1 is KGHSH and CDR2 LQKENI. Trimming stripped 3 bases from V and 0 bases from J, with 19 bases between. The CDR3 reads CASSPIGRDRRSTDTQYF. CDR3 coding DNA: TGTGCCAGCTCACCGATCGGTCGAGACAGACGTAGCACAGATACGCAGTATTTT.

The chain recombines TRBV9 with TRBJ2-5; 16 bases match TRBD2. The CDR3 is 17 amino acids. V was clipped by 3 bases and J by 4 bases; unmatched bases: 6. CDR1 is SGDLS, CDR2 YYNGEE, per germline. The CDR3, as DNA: TGTGCCAGCAGCGCCGGGACTAGCGGGGGGGCGTCAGAGACCCAGTACTTC. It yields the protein CASSAGTSGGASETQYF.